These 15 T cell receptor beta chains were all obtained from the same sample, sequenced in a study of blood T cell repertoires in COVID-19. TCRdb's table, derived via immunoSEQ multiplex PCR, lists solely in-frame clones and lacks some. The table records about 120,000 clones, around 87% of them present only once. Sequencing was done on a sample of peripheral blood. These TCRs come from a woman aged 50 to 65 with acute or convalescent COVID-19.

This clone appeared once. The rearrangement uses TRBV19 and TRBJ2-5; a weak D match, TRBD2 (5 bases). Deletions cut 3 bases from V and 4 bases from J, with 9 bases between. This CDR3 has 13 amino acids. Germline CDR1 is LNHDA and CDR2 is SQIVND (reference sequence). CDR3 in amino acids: CASSMGGRETQYF. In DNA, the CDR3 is TGTGCCAGTAGTATGGGTGGGAGAGAGACCCAGTACTTC. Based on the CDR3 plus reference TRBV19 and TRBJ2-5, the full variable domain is DGGITQSPKYLFRKEGQNVTLSCEQNLNHDAMYWYRQDPGQGLRLIYYSQIVNDFQKGDIAEGYSVSREKKESFPLTVTSAQKNPTAFYLCASSMGGRETQYFGPGTRLLVL.

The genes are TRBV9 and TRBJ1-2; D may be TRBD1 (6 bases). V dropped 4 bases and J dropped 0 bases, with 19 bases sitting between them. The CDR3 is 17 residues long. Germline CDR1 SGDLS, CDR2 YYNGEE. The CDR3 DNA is TGTGCCAGCAGCCCCAGGACAGCCCAGGAGCCTAACTATGGCTACACCTTC. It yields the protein CASSPRTAQEPNYGYTF.

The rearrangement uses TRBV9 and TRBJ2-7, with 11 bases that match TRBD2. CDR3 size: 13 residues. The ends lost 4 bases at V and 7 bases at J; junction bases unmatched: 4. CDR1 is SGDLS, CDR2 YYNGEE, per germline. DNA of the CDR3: TGTGCCAGCAGCTCGAGGACTAGCGGGGAGCAGTACTTC. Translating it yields CASSSRTSGEQYF. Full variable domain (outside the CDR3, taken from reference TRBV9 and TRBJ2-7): DSGVTQTPKHLITATGQRVTLRCSPRSGDLSVYWYQQSLDQGLQFLIQYYNGEERAKGNILERFSAQQFPDLHSELNLSSLELGDSALYFCASSSRTSGEQYFGPGTRLTVT.

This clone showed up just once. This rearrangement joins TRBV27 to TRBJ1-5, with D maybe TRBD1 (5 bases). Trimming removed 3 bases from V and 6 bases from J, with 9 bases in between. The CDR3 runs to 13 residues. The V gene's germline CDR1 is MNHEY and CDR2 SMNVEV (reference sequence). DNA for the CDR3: TGTGCCAGCAGTTTGACCCAGGGTCAGCCCCAGCATTTT. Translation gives CASSLTQGQPQHF.

The CDR3 sequence is CASSQDRGGGSSYEQYF. CDR3 DNA sequence: TGCGCCAGCAGCCAAGATAGGGGGGGTGGGTCCTCCTACGAGCAGTACTTC. The V call is TRBV4-1, the J call TRBJ2-7; maybe TRBD2 (7 bases). Trimming took 0 bases from V and 0 from J, leaving 15 bases between them. In germline, CDR1 is MGHRA, CDR2 YSYEKL. CDR3 length: 17 amino acids.

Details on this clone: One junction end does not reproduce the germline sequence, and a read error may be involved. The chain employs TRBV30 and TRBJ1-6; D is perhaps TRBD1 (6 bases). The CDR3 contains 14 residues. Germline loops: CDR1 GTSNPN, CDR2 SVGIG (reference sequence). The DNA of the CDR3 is TGTGCCTGGAGTGTAAGCGGGGCCGCAACAGGGTTGATATTT. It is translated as CAWSVSGAATGLIF.

The CDR3 bases are TGTGCCTGGAATACCGGGAGCAATCAGCCCCAGCATTTT. This encodes CAWNTGSNQPQHF. This rearrangement joins TRBV30 to TRBJ1-5; D gene ambiguous. This CDR3 contains 13 residues. The V gene lost 4 bases and the J gene lost 1 base, with 8 bases spanning the gap. Germline CDR1 reads GTSNPN; CDR2 reads SVGIG (reference sequence). The whole variable domain, remainder taken from reference TRBV30 and TRBJ1-5, is SQTIHQWPATLVQPVGSPLSLECTVEGTSNPNLYWYRQAAGRGLQLLFYSVGIGQISSEVPQNLSASRPQDRQFILSSKKLLLSDSGFYLCAWNTGSNQPQHFGDGTRLSIL.

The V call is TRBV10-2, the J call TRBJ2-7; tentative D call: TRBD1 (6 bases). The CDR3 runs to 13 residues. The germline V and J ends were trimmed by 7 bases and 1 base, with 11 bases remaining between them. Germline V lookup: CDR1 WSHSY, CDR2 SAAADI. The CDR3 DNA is TGCGCCAGCAAAGGACAGATTTCCTACGAGCAGTACTTC. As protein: CASKGQISYEQYF.

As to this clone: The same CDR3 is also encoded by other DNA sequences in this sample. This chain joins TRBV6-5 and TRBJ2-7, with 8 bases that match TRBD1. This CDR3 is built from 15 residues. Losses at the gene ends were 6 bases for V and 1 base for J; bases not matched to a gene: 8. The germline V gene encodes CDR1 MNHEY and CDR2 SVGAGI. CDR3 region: CASSSPGQGSYEQYF. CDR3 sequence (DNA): TGTGCCAGCAGCTCCCCCGGACAGGGATCCTACGAGCAGTACTTC.

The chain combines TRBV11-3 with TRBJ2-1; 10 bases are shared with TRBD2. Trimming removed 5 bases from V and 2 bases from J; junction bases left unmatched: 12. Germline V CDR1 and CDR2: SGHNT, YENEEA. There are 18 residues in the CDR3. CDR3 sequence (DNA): TGTGCCAGCAGCCCCGGGACAGGAAGCGGGGGGGCCTACAATGAGCAGTTCTTC. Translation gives CASSPGTGSGGAYNEQFF.

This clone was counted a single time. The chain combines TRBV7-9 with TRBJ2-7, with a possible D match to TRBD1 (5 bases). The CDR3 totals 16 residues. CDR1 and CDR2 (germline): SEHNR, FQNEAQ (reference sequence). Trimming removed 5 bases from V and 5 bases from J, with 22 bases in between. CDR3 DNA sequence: TGTGCCAGCAGCAGACCCGACAGACCCCTTTGGAACGAGCAGTACTTC. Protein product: CASSRPDRPLWNEQYF.

CDR3 sequence reads: CASSHISGQGAAGELFF. The CDR3 DNA sequence: TGTGCCAGCAGTCATATATCGGGACAGGGGGCGGCCGGGGAGCTGTTTTTT. The gene calls are TRBV6-6 and TRBJ2-2; 12 nucleotides align to TRBD1. The trim removed 5 bases at V and 6 bases at J, leaving 10 bases unmatched. The CDR3 covers 17 residues. Germline V lookup: CDR1 MNHNY, CDR2 SVGAGI (reference sequence).

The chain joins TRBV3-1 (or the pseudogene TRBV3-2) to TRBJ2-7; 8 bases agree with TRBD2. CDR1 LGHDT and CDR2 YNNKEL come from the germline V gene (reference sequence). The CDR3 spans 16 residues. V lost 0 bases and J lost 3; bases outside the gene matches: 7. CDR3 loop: CASSQDLLAGLYEQYF. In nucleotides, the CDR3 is TGTGCCAGCAGCCAAGATCTGCTAGCGGGCCTCTACGAGCAGTACTTC.

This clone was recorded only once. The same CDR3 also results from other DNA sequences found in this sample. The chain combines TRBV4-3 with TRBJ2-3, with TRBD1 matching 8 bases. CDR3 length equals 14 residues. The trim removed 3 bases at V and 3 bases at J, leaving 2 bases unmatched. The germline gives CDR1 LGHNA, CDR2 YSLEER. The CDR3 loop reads CASSQRTGTDTQYF. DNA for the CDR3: TGCGCCAGCAGCCAGAGGACAGGGACAGATACGCAGTATTTT.

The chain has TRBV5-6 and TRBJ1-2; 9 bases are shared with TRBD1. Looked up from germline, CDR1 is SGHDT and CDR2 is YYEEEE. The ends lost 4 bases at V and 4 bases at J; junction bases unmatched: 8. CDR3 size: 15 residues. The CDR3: CASSDGGQGGYGYTF. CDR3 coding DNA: TGTGCCAGCAGCGACGGGGGACAGGGAGGCTATGGCTACACCTTC. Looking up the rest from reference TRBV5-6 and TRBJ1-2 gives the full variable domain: DAGVTQSPTHLIKTRGQQVTLRCSPKSGHDTVSWYQQALGQGPQFIFQYYEEEERQRGNFPDRFSGHQFPNYSSELNVNALLLGDSALYLCASSDGGQGGYGYTFGSGTRLTVV.